One sample yielded the 13 T cell receptor beta chains listed below, sequenced in a study of T cell responses to AZD1222 COVID-19 vaccine. Assay: immunoSEQ multiplex PCR; the TCRdb copy retains only in-frame clones and omits some. In the table there are about 100,000 clones, approximately 90% of which are singletons. Material: peripheral blood, obtained on day 0 of MenACWY control vaccination. The receptors were sampled from an adult in good health.

The V and J genes are TRBV3-1 (or the pseudogene TRBV3-2) and TRBJ2-3; D remains ambiguous. The germline V gene encodes CDR1 LGHDT and CDR2 YNNKEL (reference sequence). This CDR3 contains 15 residues. The germline V and J ends were trimmed by 0 bases and 2 bases, with 9 bases remaining between them. The CDR3 DNA reads as TGTGCCAGCAGCCAAGAAGTCTATATCACAGATACGCAGTATTTT. This sequence encodes CASSQEVYITDTQYF.

The V gene is TRBV18, the J gene TRBJ1-1; TRBD1 matches at 7 bases. CDR3 length: 12 residues. Germline assignment: CDR1 KGHSH and CDR2 LQKENI. J gave up 4 bases and V 6 bases, and 2 bases lay outside the gene matches. The CDR3 reads CASSGQLTEAFF. The CDR3 region has the DNA TGTGCCAGCTCGGGACAGCTCACTGAAGCTTTCTTT.

V usage is TRBV5-4 and J usage is TRBJ2-2, with a possible D match to TRBD2 (6 bases). The germline gives CDR1 SGHNT, CDR2 YYREEE (reference sequence). Trimming shortened V by 8 bases and J by 0 bases, and 14 bases separated the two germline ends. The CDR3 sequence is 15 residues long. The CDR3 here is CASSRRGTNTGELFF. CDR3 nucleotides: TGTGCCAGTAGCCGCCGGGGGACGAACACCGGGGAGCTGTTTTTT. Supplemented by reference TRBV5-4 and TRBJ2-2, the full variable domain reads ETGVTQSPTHLIKTRGQQVTLRCSSQSGHNTVSWYQQALGQGPQFIFQYYREEENGRGNFPPRFSGLQFPNYSSELNVNALELDDSALYLCASSRRGTNTGELFFGEGSRLTVL.

V is TRBV29-1 and J is TRBJ1-1; 7 nucleotides align to TRBD1. The CDR3 totals 13 residues. Germline CDR1 reads SQVTM; CDR2 reads ANQGSEA. The DNA for the CDR3 is TGCAGTGGGGTACAGGGGAGCAGCACTGAAGCTTTCTTT. It translates to CSGVQGSSTEAFF.

V is TRBV6-2 or TRBV6-3 and J is TRBJ1-5, with D tentatively TRBD1 (6 bases). Trimming cost V 2 bases and J 7 bases, with 15 bases left between them. Germline V gene lookup returns CDR1 MNHEY and CDR2 SVGEGT. The CDR3 is 15 amino acids. For the CDR3, the DNA is TGTGCCAGCAGTTACGTTGGGGGGCTGGAGCAGCCCCAGCATTTT. The encoded protein is CASSYVGGLEQPQHF.

The chain recombines TRBV25-1 with TRBJ1-5; D uncertain. Trimming took 4 bases from V and 1 from J, leaving 20 bases between them. In germline, CDR1 is MGHDK, CDR2 SYGVNS. CDR3 length: 18 residues. The CDR3 protein is CASSGWEGPGYSNQPQHF. The DNA for the CDR3 is TGTGCCAGCAGTGGATGGGAGGGCCCCGGCTACAGCAATCAGCCCCAGCATTTT.

The gene calls are TRBV3-1 (or the pseudogene TRBV3-2) and TRBJ2-3, with 9 bases that match TRBD1. The germline CDR1 and CDR2 sequences are LGHDT and YNNKEL (reference sequence). This CDR3 comprises 15 residues. V lost 4 bases, J lost 4 bases, and 6 bases stayed unmatched. The CDR3 is CASSPGQGRADTQYF. As DNA, the CDR3 is TGTGCCAGCAGCCCAGGACAGGGGAGAGCAGATACGCAGTATTTT.

The DNA for the CDR3 is TGCGCCAGCAGTCACCCTAATCCCAGTACGCAGTATTTT. It encodes CASSHPNPSTQYF. V and J are TRBV23-1 and TRBJ2-3, with D uncertain. TRBV23-1 counts as an open reading frame of uncertain function. CDR3 length equals 13 residues. Trimming removed 3 bases from V and 8 bases from J, with 12 bases in between.

The rearrangement links TRBV4-3 to TRBJ1-1; 10 bases align to TRBD1. This CDR3 is built from 15 residues. Germline CDR1 is LGHNA and CDR2 is YSLEER. V shed 3 bases, J shed 7 bases, and the junction held 8 bases outside the gene matches. CDR3 in amino acids: CASSHWTGGGNEAFF. CDR3 nucleotide sequence: TGCGCCAGCAGCCATTGGACAGGGGGTGGTAATGAAGCTTTCTTT.

V is TRBV9 and J is TRBJ1-3; D is perhaps TRBD1 (6 bases). This CDR3 has 18 amino acids. V lost 2 bases and J lost 0, with 18 bases in between. Germline CDR1 and CDR2: SGDLS and YYNGEE. CDR3 nucleotides: TGTGCCAGCAGCGTTCCACAGGGTCGGGTGTACTCTGGAAACACCATATATTTT. It encodes CASSVPQGRVYSGNTIYF.

The rearrangement uses TRBV5-4 and TRBJ2-7, with TRBD2 identical over 7 bases. Trimming at V came to 0 bases and at J to 5 bases, leaving 5 bases not matched to a gene. There are 14 residues in the CDR3. Germline loops: CDR1 SGHNT, CDR2 YYREEE (reference sequence). The DNA of the CDR3 is TGTGCCAGCAGCTTGGAACTAGCGTACGACGAGCAGTACTTC. It is translated as CASSLELAYDEQYF.

The rearrangement joins TRBV18 to TRBJ1-5; D may be TRBD1 (6 bases). CDR1 KGHSH and CDR2 LQKENI come from the germline V gene. The CDR3 is 16 residues long. The V gene lost 3 bases and the J gene lost 3 bases, with 15 bases spanning the gap. The CDR3 bases are TGTGCCAGCTCACCCGTAGGGGGGGCGAACAATCAGCCCCAGCATTTT. It yields the protein CASSPVGGANNQPQHF. Combining the CDR3 with reference TRBV18 and TRBJ1-5 gives the whole variable domain NAGVMQNPRHLVRRRGQEARLRCSPMKGHSHVYWYRQLPEEGLKFMVYLQKENIIDESGMPKERFSAEFPKEGPSILRIQQVVRGDSAAYFCASSPVGGANNQPQHFGDGTRLSIL.

This clone showed up just a few times. The chain couples TRBV4-2 to TRBJ1-6; D unclear. The CDR3 loop spans 16 amino acids. V was clipped by 3 bases and J by 7 bases, with 16 bases between them. Germline V CDR1 and CDR2: LGHNA, YNFKEQ. Written as DNA, the CDR3 is TGTGCCAGCAGCCAGGACCGGGATAAGAGAAATTCACCCCTCCACTTT. It yields the protein CASSQDRDKRNSPLHF.